This T cell receptor beta chain derives from a study of shared clonotypes between healthy human individuals (dated by TCRdb to 2018 to 2020). Regarding the study in general: Two women and a few men aged 18 to 49 years were included in the cohort. Different laboratories and diverse techniques were used to prepare libraries and sequence TCR repertoires, to increase sequencing depth and limit assay-specific biases. For each donor, three plates each were used for CD4 naive and CD4 memory, two plates were used for CD8 naive, and one plate was used for CD8 memory. To estimate repertoire size and how much clonotype sharing occurs between individuals, the study deeply sequenced the blood TCR repertoires of a handful of healthy adults. Leukapheresis yielded between about 0.94 and 8.9 billion PBMCs per donor. Study-level results and caveats: Pairwise subsampling led to the expectation that sequencing depth would affect the degree of clonotype sharing among donors. Higher generation probabilities were observed for clonotypes shared by all four sorted-subset donors than for non-shared clonotypes. Larger estimated clonotype richness was generally found for naive subsets than for memory subsets. Sharing across four donors was observed for 4.5% to 6.5% of naive CD4, 3% to 3.5% of naive CD8, roughly 2.4% of memory CD4, and around 0.4% of memory CD8 clonotypes. Sampling was restricted to blood, and TCR repertoires in tissue are likely to differ from TCR repertoires in blood. Incomplete sequencing was indicated by rarefaction of sorted-subset datasets, despite the large sequencing depth. The genetic and exposure-history diversity represented was limited by the small number of donors.

This clone was seen once. There is no known antigen for this receptor. No base quality values were provided; no much bigger clone lies one nucleotide off. Healthy HIV-negative adults with no recently reported acute infections or vaccinations were included as donors. Every donor was a Caucasian adult living in Nashville, Tennessee, USA. CD4+ T cells were enriched by magnetic negative selection, after which naive cells were positively selected on CD45RA and the negative fraction was taken as the memory subset. After blood collection by leukapheresis, PBMCs were isolated using Ficoll-Histopaque density gradient centrifugation and then cryopreserved in the vapor phase of liquid nitrogen. Purity and quantity of every magnetically sorted T cell population were checked by analytical flow cytometry. Genomic DNA was isolated from every sorted fraction and measured by UV absorbance on a Nanodrop 2000c. TCR CDR3 regions were amplified from genomic DNA by multiplex PCR using the deep immunoSEQ assay. For each cell subset, the extracted genomic DNA was distributed evenly across all wells of several immunoSEQ 96-well plates, and each plate served as one replicate. Each replicate PCR for sorted subsets received 150 to 250 ng genomic DNA, equal to 28,000 or so T cell genomes. Purified libraries were measured with a Qubit 3.0 fluorometer, size-checked on a Bioanalyzer 2100, and measured again with the KAPA Library Quantification kit. Every immunoSEQ 96-well plate was sequenced on a separate single-read 150-cycle Illumina NextSeq 550 flow cell. The paper's processing steps were these. The immunoSEQ output contained only junctional sequences without quality scores, so filtering could not match that applied to full-length reads. To assign V/J genes and CDR3, sequences were annotated against IMGT germline references using PyIR, a Python wrapper for IgBLAST v1.9. Reads with weak V/J assignments (E-value above 1e-6), missing CDR3, stop codons, out-of-frame junctions, or ambiguous translated residues were removed. V3J clonotypes were defined by identical inferred V gene, J gene, and CDR3 amino acid sequence. Percentage overlap between repertoires was calculated by dividing the number of shared unique clonotypes by the size of the smaller repertoire. Three approaches were used to assess repertoire richness: RTK rarefaction, the Chao1 estimator, and Recon v2.1 estimates of unobserved clonotypes. Generation probabilities for all TCRbeta clonotypes obtained by the gDNA method from several donors were computed using OLGA. TCRdb retrieved this table from immuneACCESS and kept in-frame rearrangements only. Not all clones are present; in checked studies, unresolved V genes account for under half, and no reason is known for the remainder. V and J calls and clone size follow that table, whereas D and trimming were derived from the DNA. Present in this sample are more than 1,200,000 clones, around 98.5% of which were seen just once. The ten largest make up 0.36% of the sample.

From the cysteine up to the phenylalanine, the CDR3 has a length of 13 residues. The retained sequence is limited to the CDR3, 39 bases, with the frame set at the first base. Sequences SGDLS (CDR1) and YYNGEE (CDR2) are obtained from the germline V gene. V was cut back by 0 bases and J by 8 bases, leaving a gap of 11 bases between them. The clonotype was recovered from a man aged 25 to 45 in good health. The rearranged segments are TRBV9 and TRBJ1-1; confidence is insufficient to name the D gene. The sequencing sample was made of naive CD4+ T cells sorted from blood. The sample's cell subset or site, from its label and the paper: CD45RA+ positively selected. The nucleotide sequence is given as TGTGCCAGCAGCGTAGCAGGAGCTGGGGAAGCTTTCTTT. This translates into CASSVAGAGEAFF.